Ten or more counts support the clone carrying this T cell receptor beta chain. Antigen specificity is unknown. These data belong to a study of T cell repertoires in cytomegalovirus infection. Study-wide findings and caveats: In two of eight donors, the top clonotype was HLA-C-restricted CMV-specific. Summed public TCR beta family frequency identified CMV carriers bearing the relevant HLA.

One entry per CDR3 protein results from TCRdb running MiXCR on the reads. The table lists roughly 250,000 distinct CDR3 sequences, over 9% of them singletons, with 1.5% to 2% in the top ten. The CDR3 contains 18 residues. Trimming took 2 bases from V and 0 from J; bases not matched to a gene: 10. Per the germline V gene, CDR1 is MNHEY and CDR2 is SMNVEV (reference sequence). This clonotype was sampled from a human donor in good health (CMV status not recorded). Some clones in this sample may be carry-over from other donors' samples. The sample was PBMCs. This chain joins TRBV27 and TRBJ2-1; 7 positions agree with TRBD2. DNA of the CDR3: TGTGCCAGCAGTTTAAGGTGGCTAGCGGAGAGCTCCTACAATGAGCAGTTCTTC. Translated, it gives CASSLRWLAESSYNEQFF.